This T cell receptor (beta chain) was recovered during a study of blood T cell repertoires in COVID-19. The CDR3 spans 14 residues. Germline CDR1 and CDR2: LGHDT and YNNKEL (reference sequence). Trimming took 4 bases from V and 3 from J; bases not matched to a gene: 0. TCRdb's table, derived via immunoSEQ multiplex PCR, lists solely in-frame clones and lacks some. This table holds some 250,000 clones, 75% to 90% found once. What was sequenced was PBMCs or T cells enriched from blood (not recorded which). This sequence originates from a woman aged 45-60 years who had recovered from COVID-19. This sequence joins TRBV3-1 (or the pseudogene TRBV3-2) and TRBJ2-7; TRBD2 aligns across 13 bases. CDR3 in amino acids: CASSRTSGSYEQYF. As DNA, the CDR3 is TGTGCCAGCAGCCGGACTAGCGGGAGCTACGAGCAGTACTTC.